The sequence of this T cell receptor (beta chain) was determined in a study of beta chain features in type 1 diabetes. In regard to this clone: The identical CDR3 is also encoded by other nucleotide sequences in the sample.

Expressed TCRB transcripts were sequenced, since all the RNA that had been isolated was reverse transcribed. Average reads for naive, central memory and regulatory T cell samples were about 3.57 million. Method: immunoSEQ multiplex PCR; TCRdb's copy keeps in-frame clones and lacks some. The sample lists 900,000 or so clones; roughly a sixth were seen once. By way of CD45RO/CCR7/CD25/CD127/CD95/CD27, the CD4+ regulatory, stem cell-like memory, central memory and naive cells were sorted. The V gene end was trimmed by 6 bases and the J gene end by 1 base; junction bases not matched to a gene: 2. There are 14 residues in the CDR3. Germline V lookup: CDR1 SNHLY, CDR2 FYNNEI.

The source of this sequence is a woman aged 18-35 years in good health. V usage is TRBV2 and J usage is TRBJ2-1; 8 bases map to TRBD1. Sequenced: naive CD4+ T cells from blood. The CDR3 DNA follows: TGTGCCAGCAGAAGGACAGGGTCCTACAATGAGCAGTTCTTC. Translating it yields CASRRTGSYNEQFF.